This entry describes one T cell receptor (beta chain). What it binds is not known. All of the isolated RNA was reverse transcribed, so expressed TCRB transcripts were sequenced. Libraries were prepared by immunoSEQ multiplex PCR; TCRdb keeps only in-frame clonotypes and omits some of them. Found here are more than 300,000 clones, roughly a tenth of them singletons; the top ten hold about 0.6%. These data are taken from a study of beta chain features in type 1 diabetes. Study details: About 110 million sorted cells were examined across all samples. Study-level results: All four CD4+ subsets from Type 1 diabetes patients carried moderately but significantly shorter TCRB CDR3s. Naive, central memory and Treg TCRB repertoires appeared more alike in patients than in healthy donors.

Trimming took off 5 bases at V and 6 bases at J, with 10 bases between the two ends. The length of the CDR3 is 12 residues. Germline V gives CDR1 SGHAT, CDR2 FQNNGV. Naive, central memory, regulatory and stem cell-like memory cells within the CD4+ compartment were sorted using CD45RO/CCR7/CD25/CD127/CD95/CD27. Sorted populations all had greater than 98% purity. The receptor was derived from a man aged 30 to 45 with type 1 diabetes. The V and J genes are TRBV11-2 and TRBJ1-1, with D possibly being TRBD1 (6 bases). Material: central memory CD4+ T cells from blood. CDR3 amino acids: CASSRGGPEAFF. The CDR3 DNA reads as TGTGCCAGCAGCCGCGGGGGGCCTGAAGCTTTCTTT.